The 14 T cell receptor beta chains below all came from one sample that was sequenced in a study of shared clonotypes between healthy human individuals (TCRdb year 2020). For the CD8 naive samples, CD45RO-negative cells were positively selected for CCR7, yielding a CD45RA+CCR7+ population from which TemRA cells were excluded. Library prep was done by the immunoSEQ multiplex PCR assay. TCRdb took over this immuneACCESS table, retaining in-frame rearrangements with V and J assigned. Such tables are incomplete; in checked studies, under half of the missing clones stem from an unresolved V gene, and the remainder is unexplained. For this sample there are about 2.1 million clones; around 95% appear just once. The ten top clones hold about 1.6% of the sample. The sample consisted of naive CD8+ T cells from PBMCs. Taken with the paper, the label for cell subset or site translates to: CD45RA+CCR7+. The origin of the receptors is a man between 18 and 29 years old in good health. Some clones in this sample may be carry-over from other donors' samples.

The CDR3 region is CASSQDRTSGRVEQYF. The CDR3 nucleotides read TGCGCCAGCAGCCAAGATCGGACTAGCGGGAGGGTCGAGCAGTACTTC. The V gene is TRBV4-1, the J gene TRBJ2-7; TRBD2 aligns across 15 bases. After removal of 0 bases from V and 6 bases from J, the junction contained 3 bases not matched to a gene. Germline-derived CDR1 and CDR2 are MGHRA and YSYEKL. The CDR3 spans 16 residues.

The rearrangement links TRBV6-5 to TRBJ1-1, with 8 positions matching TRBD1. V was pared by 6 bases and J by 4 bases, with 7 bases of the junction left unmatched. Germline CDR1 reads MNHEY; CDR2 reads SVGAGI. CDR3 length: 14 amino acids. The CDR3 protein is CASRITGGSTEAFF. DNA of the CDR3: TGTGCCAGCAGGATAACAGGGGGATCCACTGAAGCTTTCTTT.

The gene calls are TRBV7-9 and TRBJ2-6; 7 nucleotides match TRBD1. The CDR3 is 18 residues long. The V and J ends lost 5 bases and 4 bases, in that order; junction bases with no gene match: 14. Germline values: CDR1 SEHNR, CDR2 FQNEAQ (reference sequence). The CDR3 protein is CASSSSGQDLRGANVLTF. CDR3 bases: TGTGCCAGCAGCAGCTCTGGACAGGACTTGCGAGGGGCCAACGTCCTGACTTTC.

This sequence joins TRBV5-3 and TRBJ2-2; TRBD1 matches at 10 bases. TRBV5-3 is an ORF, with its function uncertain. This CDR3 is built from 18 residues. With V trimmed by 7 bases and J by 0 bases, 12 bases remained unmatched. CDR3 DNA: TGTGCCAGACTCCTAAATCGGGACAGGGGAGCGAACACCGGGGAGCTGTTTTTT. This translates into CARLLNRDRGANTGELFF.

This rearrangement joins TRBV4-1 to TRBJ2-7; tentative D call: TRBD2 (6 bases). The V gene's germline CDR1 is MGHRA and CDR2 YSYEKL. CDR3 length: 16 residues. V was clipped by 1 base and J by 0 bases, with 13 bases between them. The DNA for the CDR3 is TGCGCCAGCAGCCAAGGTCTAGCGAAGAGCTCCTACGAGCAGTACTTC. It specifies CASSQGLAKSSYEQYF.

The V call is TRBV4-3, the J call TRBJ1-1; 9 nucleotides match TRBD1. The germline gives CDR1 LGHNA, CDR2 YSLEER. The V segment lost 6 bases and the J segment 6 bases; nucleotides outside the gene matches: 8. The CDR3 has 14 amino acids. The CDR3 nucleotides read TGCGCCAGCAGTCCCGGGACAGGGACGGCTGAAGCTTTCTTT. Translated: CASSPGTGTAEAFF.

A single count supports this clone. The rearrangement links TRBV7-2 to TRBJ2-1, with D unresolved. The germline V gene has CDR1 SGHTA and CDR2 FQGNSA. Trimming shortened V by 1 base and J by 0 bases, and 10 bases separated the two germline ends. CDR3 length: 16 amino acids. CDR3: CASSLVSQSSYNEQFF. CDR3 coding DNA: TGTGCCAGCAGCTTAGTAAGTCAAAGCTCCTACAATGAGCAGTTCTTC.

The V and J genes are TRBV2 and TRBJ2-1; D uncertain. The CDR3 length is 12 residues. Trimming shortened V by 8 bases and J by 10 bases, and 15 bases separated the two germline ends. Germline values: CDR1 SNHLY, CDR2 FYNNEI. CDR3 loop: CASQTAAGEQFF. CDR3 bases: TGTGCCAGCCAAACCGCGGCAGGAGAGCAGTTCTTC.

Of note for this clone: Distinct nucleotide sequences in the sample also encode this CDR3. The V call is TRBV7-9, the J call TRBJ2-7; the D call may be TRBD1 or TRBD2 (5 bases each). The ends were cut back, 4 bases at V and 2 bases at J, with 12 bases in the middle. This CDR3 region has 14 residues. Germline lookup yields CDR1 SEHNR and CDR2 FQNEAQ (reference sequence). The CDR3: CASSSGTGTYEQYF. DNA for the CDR3: TGTGCCAGCAGCTCCGGGACGGGGACCTACGAGCAGTACTTC.

Notes on this clone: Other DNA sequences in the sample encode the same CDR3. The chain is built from TRBV5-4 and TRBJ2-7; 8 bases line up with TRBD2. V lost 5 bases, J lost 0 bases, and 4 bases stayed unmatched. This CDR3 comprises 14 residues. Germline values: CDR1 SGHNT, CDR2 YYREEE (reference sequence). The CDR3 DNA sequence: TGTGCCAGCAGTCTCGGGAGGGGCTCCTACGAGCAGTACTTC. Its translation: CASSLGRGSYEQYF. Complete variable domain (other parts from reference TRBV5-4 and TRBJ2-7): ETGVTQSPTHLIKTRGQQVTLRCSSQSGHNTVSWYQQALGQGPQFIFQYYREEENGRGNFPPRFSGLQFPNYSSELNVNALELDDSALYLCASSLGRGSYEQYFGPGTRLTVT.

V is TRBV28 and J is TRBJ2-7, with D possibly TRBD2 on 6 matching bases. V lost 7 bases to trimming and J lost 2 bases, with 15 bases between them. The CDR3 is 14 amino acids. Germline V gene lookup returns CDR1 MDHEN and CDR2 SYDVKM. CDR3 residues: CASTWTTAPYEQYF. The CDR3 bases are TGTGCCAGCACCTGGACTACAGCCCCCTACGAGCAGTACTTC.

This rearrangement joins TRBV6-5 to TRBJ2-7; a possible D gene is TRBD1 (6 bases). V dropped 5 bases and J dropped 5 bases, with 16 bases sitting between them. Germline loops: CDR1 MNHEY, CDR2 SVGAGI. The CDR3 is made up of 14 amino acids. CDR3: CASSTYRAGNEQYF. The CDR3 DNA follows: TGTGCCAGCAGTACTTACAGGGCCGGGAACGAGCAGTACTTC.

J is TRBJ1-5 and V is TRBV2; D is undetermined. The CDR3 has 13 residues. With 6 bases removed from V and 3 bases from J, the gap between germline ends came to 9 bases. The germline V gene has CDR1 SNHLY and CDR2 FYNNEI. The CDR3 coding sequence is TGTGCCAGCAGGCGGGTCTCCAATCAGCCCCAGCATTTT. It yields the protein CASRRVSNQPQHF. Full variable domain (missing parts from reference TRBV2 and TRBJ1-5): EPEVTQTPSHQVTQMGQEVILRCVPISNHLYFYWYRQILGQKVEFLVSFYNNEISEKSEIFDDQFSVERPDGSNFTLKIRSTKLEDSAMYFCASRRVSNQPQHFGDGTRLSIL.

This chain connects TRBV7-2 to TRBJ2-3; 12 bases agree with TRBD2. V lost 6 bases and J lost 7; bases outside the gene matches: 11. The V gene's germline CDR1 is SGHTA and CDR2 FQGNSA. The CDR3 runs 16 residues. CDR3 nucleotide sequence: TGTGCCAGCAGTTTTAGCCCGGGACTAGCGGGCTATACGCAGTATTTT. Translated, it gives CASSFSPGLAGYTQYF.